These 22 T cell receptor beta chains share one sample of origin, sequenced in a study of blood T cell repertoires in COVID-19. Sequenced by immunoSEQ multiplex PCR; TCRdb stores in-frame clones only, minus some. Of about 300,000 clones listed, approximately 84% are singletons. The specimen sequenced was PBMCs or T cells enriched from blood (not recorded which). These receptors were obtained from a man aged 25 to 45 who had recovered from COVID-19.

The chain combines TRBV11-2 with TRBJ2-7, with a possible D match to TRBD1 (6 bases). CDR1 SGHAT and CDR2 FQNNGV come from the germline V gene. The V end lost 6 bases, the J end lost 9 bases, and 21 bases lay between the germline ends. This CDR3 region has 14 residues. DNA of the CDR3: TGTGCCAGCAGATTTTCCGGGACAACTAGGGGGCAGTACTTC. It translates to CASRFSGTTRGQYF.

The CDR3: CASSLVVMVGRDTEAFF. The DNA for the CDR3 is TGTGCCAGCAGCTTGGTGGTTATGGTCGGTAGAGACACTGAAGCTTTCTTT. V usage is TRBV5-4 and J usage is TRBJ1-1; D is uncertain. Germline V lookup: CDR1 SGHNT, CDR2 YYREEE (reference sequence). Trimming shortened V by 0 bases and J by 3 bases, and 18 bases separated the two germline ends. There are 17 residues in the CDR3.

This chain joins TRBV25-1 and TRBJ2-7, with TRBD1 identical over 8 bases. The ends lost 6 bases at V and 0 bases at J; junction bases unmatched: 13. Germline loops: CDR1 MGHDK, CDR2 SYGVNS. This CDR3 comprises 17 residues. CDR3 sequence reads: CASRQSAGTGSSYEQYF. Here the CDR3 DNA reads TGTGCCAGCAGACAAAGTGCCGGGACAGGCAGCTCCTACGAGCAGTACTTC.

DNA of the CDR3: TGTGCCAGCAGTACACCCCCAGGGGGCTCTGGAAACACCATATATTTT. As protein: CASSTPPGGSGNTIYF. This chain joins TRBV2 and TRBJ1-3; 7 nucleotides match TRBD1. With 5 bases clipped from V and 0 bases from J, the junction kept 7 bases outside the gene matches. Germline V lookup: CDR1 SNHLY, CDR2 FYNNEI. The CDR3 extends over 16 amino acids.

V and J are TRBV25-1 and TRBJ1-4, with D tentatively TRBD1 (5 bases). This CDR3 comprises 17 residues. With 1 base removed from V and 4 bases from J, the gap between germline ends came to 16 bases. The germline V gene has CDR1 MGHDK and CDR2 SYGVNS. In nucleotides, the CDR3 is TGTGCCAGCAGTGAATTGGTCCGGGCAGGGTATAATGAAAAACTGTTTTTT. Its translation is CASSELVRAGYNEKLFF.

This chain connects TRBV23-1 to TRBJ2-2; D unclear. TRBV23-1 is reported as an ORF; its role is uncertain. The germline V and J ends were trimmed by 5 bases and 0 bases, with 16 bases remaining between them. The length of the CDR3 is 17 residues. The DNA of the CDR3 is TGCGCCAGCAGTTGGTGGGCAGGCGACCCGAACACCGGGGAGCTGTTTTTT. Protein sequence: CASSWWAGDPNTGELFF.

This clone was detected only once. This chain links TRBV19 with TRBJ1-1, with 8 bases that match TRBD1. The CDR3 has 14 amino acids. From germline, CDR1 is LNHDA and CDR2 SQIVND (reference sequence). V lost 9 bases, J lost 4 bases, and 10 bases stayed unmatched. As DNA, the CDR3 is TGTGCCAGCCGATACGACAGGGGCCTCACTGAAGCTTTCTTT. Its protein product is CASRYDRGLTEAFF.

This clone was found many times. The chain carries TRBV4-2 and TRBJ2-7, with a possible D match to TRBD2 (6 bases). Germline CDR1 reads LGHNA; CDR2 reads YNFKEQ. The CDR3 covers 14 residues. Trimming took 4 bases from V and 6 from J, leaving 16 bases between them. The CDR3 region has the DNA TGTGCCAGCAGCCGGGGGGTGGATTCCCGCGAGCAGTACTTC. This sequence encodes CASSRGVDSREQYF.

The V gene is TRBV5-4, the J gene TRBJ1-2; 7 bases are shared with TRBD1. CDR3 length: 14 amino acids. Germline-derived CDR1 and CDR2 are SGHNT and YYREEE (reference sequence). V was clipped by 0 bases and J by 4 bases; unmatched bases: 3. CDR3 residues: CASSLAGDSYGYTF. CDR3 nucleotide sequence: TGTGCCAGCAGCTTGGCTGGGGACAGCTATGGCTACACCTTC.

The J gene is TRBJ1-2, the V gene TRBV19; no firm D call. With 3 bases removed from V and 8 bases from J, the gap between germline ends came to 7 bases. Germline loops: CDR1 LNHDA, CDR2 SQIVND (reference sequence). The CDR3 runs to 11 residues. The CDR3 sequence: CASSIPSGYTF. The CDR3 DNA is TGTGCCAGTAGTATCCCAAGCGGCTACACCTTC.

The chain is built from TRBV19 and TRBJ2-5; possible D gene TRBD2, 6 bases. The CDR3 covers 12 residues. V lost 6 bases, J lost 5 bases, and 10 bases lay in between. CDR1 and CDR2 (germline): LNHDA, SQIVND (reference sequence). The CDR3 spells CASSPGEETQYF. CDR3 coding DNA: TGTGCCAGTAGCCCGGGAGAGGAGACCCAGTACTTC.

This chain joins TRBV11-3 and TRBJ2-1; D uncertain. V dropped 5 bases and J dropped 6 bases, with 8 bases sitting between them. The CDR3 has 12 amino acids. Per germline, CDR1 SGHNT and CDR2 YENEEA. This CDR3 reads CASSPQLNEQFF. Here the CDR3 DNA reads TGTGCCAGCAGCCCCCAACTCAATGAGCAGTTCTTC.

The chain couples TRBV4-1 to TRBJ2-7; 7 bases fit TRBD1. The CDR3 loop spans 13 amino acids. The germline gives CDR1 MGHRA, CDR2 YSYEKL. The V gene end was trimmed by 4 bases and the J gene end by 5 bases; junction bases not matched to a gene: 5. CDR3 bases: TGCGCCAGCAGCCGACAGGGCAGGCACGAGCAGTACTTC. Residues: CASSRQGRHEQYF.

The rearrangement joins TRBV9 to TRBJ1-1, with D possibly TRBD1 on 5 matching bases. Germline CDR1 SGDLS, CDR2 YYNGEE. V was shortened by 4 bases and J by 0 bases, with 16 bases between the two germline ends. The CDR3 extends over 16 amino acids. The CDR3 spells CASSPVEGRMNTEAFF. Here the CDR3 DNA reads TGTGCCAGCAGCCCCGTGGAGGGACGGATGAACACTGAAGCTTTCTTT.

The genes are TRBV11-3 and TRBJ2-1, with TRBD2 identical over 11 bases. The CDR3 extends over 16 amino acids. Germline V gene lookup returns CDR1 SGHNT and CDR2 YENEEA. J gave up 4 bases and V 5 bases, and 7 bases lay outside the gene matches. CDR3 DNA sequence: TGTGCCAGCAGCCCCGGGGGACTAGCGGTATACAATGAGCAGTTCTTC. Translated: CASSPGGLAVYNEQFF. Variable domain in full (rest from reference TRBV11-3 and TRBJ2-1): EAGVVQSPRYKIIEKKQPVAFWCNPISGHNTLYWYLQNLGQGPELLIRYENEEAVDDSQLPKDRFSAERLKGVDSTLKIQPAELGDSAVYLCASSPGGLAVYNEQFFGPGTRLTVL.

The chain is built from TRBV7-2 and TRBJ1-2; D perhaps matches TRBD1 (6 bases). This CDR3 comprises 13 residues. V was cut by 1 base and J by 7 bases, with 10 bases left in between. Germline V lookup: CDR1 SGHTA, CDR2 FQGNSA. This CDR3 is CASSLDQGPGYTF. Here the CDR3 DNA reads TGTGCCAGCAGCTTAGATCAGGGGCCTGGCTACACCTTC.

This CDR3 is CATSDPESFAYTF. The DNA for the CDR3 is TGTGCCACCAGTGATCCCGAGAGTTTCGCCTACACCTTC. This chain joins TRBV24-1 and TRBJ1-2; D not resolved. V gave up 3 bases and J gave up 10 bases, with 14 bases separating them. This CDR3 contains 13 residues. CDR1 and CDR2 (germline): KGHDR, SFDVKD.

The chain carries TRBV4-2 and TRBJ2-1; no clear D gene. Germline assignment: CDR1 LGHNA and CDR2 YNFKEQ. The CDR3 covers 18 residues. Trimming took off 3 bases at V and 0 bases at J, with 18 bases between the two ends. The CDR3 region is CASSQHHLSSGSYNEQFF. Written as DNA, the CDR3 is TGTGCCAGCAGCCAGCACCATTTATCCTCGGGCTCCTACAATGAGCAGTTCTTC.

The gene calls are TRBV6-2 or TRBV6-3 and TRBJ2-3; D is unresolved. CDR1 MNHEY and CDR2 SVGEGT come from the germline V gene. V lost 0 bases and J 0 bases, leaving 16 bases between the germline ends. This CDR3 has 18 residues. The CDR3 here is CASSYSSLRETSTDTQYF. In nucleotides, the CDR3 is TGTGCCAGCAGTTACTCGAGTTTACGCGAAACTAGCACAGATACGCAGTATTTT.

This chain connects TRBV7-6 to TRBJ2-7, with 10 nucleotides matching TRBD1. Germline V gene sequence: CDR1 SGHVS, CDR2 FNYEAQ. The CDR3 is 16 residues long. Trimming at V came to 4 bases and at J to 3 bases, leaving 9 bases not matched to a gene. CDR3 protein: CASSSPSGTGVYEQYF. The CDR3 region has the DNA TGTGCCAGCAGCTCGCCTTCGGGGACAGGGGTCTACGAGCAGTACTTC.

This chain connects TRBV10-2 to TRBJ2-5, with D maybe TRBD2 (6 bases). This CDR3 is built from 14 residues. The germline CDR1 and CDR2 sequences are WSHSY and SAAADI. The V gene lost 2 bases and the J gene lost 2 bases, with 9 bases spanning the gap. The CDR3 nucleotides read TGCGCCAGCAGTGAGGGGACTCTTCAAGAGACCCAGTACTTC. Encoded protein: CASSEGTLQETQYF.

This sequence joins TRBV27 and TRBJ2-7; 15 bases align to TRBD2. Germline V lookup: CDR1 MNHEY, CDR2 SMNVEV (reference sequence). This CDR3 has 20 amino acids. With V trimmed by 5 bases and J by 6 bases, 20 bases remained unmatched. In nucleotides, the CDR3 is TGTGCCAGCAGTCTCTGGACATGGACTAGCGGGAGGGTTACCGTCGGCGAGCAGTACTTC. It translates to CASSLWTWTSGRVTVGEQYF.